The clone carrying this TCR beta chain appeared many times. Antigen specificity is unknown. Authors of the study amplified TCR beta CDR3 regions from RNA transcripts. The HTBI set primed first-round TCR CDR3 RT-PCR. MiXCR was run by TCRdb on the multiplex PCR reads, yielding one entry per CDR3 protein. The sample holds over 350,000 distinct CDR3 sequences; about 18% are singletons and the top ten take 35% to 50%. Any patient presenting with uncontrolled infection, other autoimmune disease, pregnancy or lactation was left out. With 5 bases clipped from V and 2 bases from J, the junction kept 1 base outside the gene matches. The CDR3 length is 13 residues. Per germline, CDR1 MDHEN and CDR2 SYDVKM. This sample was included in a study of T cells in Graves' hyperthyroidism and ophthalmopathy. Study results and limitations: Prediction of ophthalmopathy progression came a median around 6 months pre-onset.

Sequencing was done on a sample of blood. The TCR comes from a young man with Graves' ophthalmopathy. The J gene is TRBJ2-3, the V gene TRBV28; 7 bases map to TRBD1. CDR3 in amino acids: CASSGTDTDTQYF. The CDR3 coding sequence is TGTGCCAGCAGTGGGACAGACACAGATACGCAGTATTTT.